These T cell receptor beta chains were read from a single sample in a study of PD-1 blockade in classical Hodgkin lymphoma. Sequencing used immunoSEQ multiplex PCR; TCRdb keeps in-frame clones, though not all of them. The sample has some 22,000 clones; around four fifths are singletons. Sequenced here: peripheral blood mononuclear cells (PBMCs), sampled before the second cycle of nivolumab. These receptors were taken from a human donor with classical Hodgkin lymphoma. The CDR3 runs from the conserved cysteine through the conserved F or W. The order of the fields is J gene, V gene, CDR3 protein.

TRBJ1-2,TRBV11-2,CASSLTTGDNYGYTF
TRBJ2-3,TRBV27,CASRRAGGSTDTQYF
TRBJ2-1,TRBV19,CASSIDLRQGAKEQFF
TRBJ2-5,TRBV7-9,CASSTQWVGVSETQYF
TRBJ2-7,TRBV27,CASRLGSHSYEQYF
TRBJ2-7,TRBV9,CASSPRTLGTGGYEQYF
TRBJ2-3,TRBV18,CASSPPTDTQYF
TRBJ1-2,TRBV6-9,CASSYGGKYGYTF
TRBJ2-1,TRBV29-1,CSVENGNEQFF
TRBJ1-2,TRBV5-1,CASSRQGNYGYTF
TRBJ1-1,TRBV25-1,CASSPGTGGLNTEAFF
TRBJ1-5,TRBV23-1,CASSLTGPAAVPNQPQHF
TRBJ2-2,TRBV5-4,CASRKDRVNTGELFF
TRBJ1-3,TRBV5-4,CASSTTGVSSGNTIYF
TRBJ2-1,TRBV13,CASSPWTWAGVVDEQFF
TRBJ1-5,TRBV19,CASSKTANQPQHF
TRBJ1-5,TRBV7-9,CASSQNSYQPQHF
TRBJ1-3,TRBV7-9,CASSFPNDVSSGNTIYF
TRBJ2-2,TRBV2,CASSVDPSRRNTGELFF
TRBJ1-6,TRBV10-3,CAISESTLRSPLHF
TRBJ2-1,TRBV6-5,CASSTGTAYNEQFF
TRBJ2-3,TRBV5-4,CASRTSGADTQYF
TRBJ1-6,TRBV6-1,CASKDRMYSPLHF
TRBJ2-1,TRBV10-1,CASSEGQATYNEQFF
TRBJ2-7,TRBV5-1,CASSLLASYEQYF
TRBJ2-7,TRBV13,CASSGTVPYEQYF
TRBJ1-2,TRBV7-2,CASSLVWSEGYTF
TRBJ1-1,TRBV6-5,CASSYAGVNTEAFF
TRBJ2-7,TRBV6-5,CASSYGVTSSYEQYF
TRBJ2-1,TRBV19,CASSIMAPHEQFF
TRBJ1-1,TRBV7-2,CASRMDGRRTEAFF
TRBJ2-1,TRBV28,CASSLTSGSSYNEQFF
TRBJ2-3,TRBV7-9,CASSLRQFSTDTQYF
TRBJ1-1,TRBV7-8,CASSSNTEAFF
TRBJ1-2,TRBV19,CASRGSLNYGYTF
TRBJ2-3,TRBV5-1,CASSLMTSTDTQYF
TRBJ1-1,TRBV10-1,CASSESVEIHTEAFF
TRBJ2-1,TRBV5-6,CASSLVSNEQFF
TRBJ1-6,TRBV9,CASSVSANSPLHF
TRBJ1-2,TRBV6-5,CASKEGPGRGYTF